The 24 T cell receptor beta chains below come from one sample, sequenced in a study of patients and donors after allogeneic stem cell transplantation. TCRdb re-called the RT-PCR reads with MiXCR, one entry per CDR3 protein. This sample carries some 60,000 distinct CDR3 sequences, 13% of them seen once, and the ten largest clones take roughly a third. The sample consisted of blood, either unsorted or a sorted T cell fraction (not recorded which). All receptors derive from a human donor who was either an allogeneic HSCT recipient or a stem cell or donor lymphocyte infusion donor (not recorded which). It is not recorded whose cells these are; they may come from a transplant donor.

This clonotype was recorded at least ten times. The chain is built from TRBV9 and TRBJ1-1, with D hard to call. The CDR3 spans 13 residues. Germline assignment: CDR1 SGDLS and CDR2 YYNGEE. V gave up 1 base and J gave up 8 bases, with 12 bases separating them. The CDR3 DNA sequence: TGTGCCAGCAGCGTAAGTACGGGTTCCGAAGCTTTCTTT. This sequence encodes CASSVSTGSEAFF.

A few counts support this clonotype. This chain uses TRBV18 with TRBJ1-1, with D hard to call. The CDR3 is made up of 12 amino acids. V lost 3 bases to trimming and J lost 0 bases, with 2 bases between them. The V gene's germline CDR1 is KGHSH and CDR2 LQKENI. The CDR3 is CASSPMNTEAFF. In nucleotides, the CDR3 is TGTGCCAGCTCACCGATGAACACTGAAGCTTTCTTT.

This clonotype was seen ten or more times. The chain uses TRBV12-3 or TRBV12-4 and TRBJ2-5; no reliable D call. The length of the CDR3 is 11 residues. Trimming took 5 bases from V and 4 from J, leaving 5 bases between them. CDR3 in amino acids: CASSPRETQYF. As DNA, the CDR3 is TGTGCCAGCAGTCCCAGAGAGACCCAGTACTTC.

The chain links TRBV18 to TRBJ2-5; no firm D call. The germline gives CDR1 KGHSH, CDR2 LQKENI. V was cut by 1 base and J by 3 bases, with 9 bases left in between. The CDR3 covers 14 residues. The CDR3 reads CASSPLYREETQYF. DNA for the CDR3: TGTGCCAGCTCACCACTTTATAGGGAAGAGACCCAGTACTTC.

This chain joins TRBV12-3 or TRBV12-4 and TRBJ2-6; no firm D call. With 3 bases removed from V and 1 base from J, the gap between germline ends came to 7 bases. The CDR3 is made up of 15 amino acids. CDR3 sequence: CASSFNPSGANVLTF. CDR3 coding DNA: TGTGCCAGCAGTTTTAACCCTTCTGGGGCCAACGTCCTGACTTTC.

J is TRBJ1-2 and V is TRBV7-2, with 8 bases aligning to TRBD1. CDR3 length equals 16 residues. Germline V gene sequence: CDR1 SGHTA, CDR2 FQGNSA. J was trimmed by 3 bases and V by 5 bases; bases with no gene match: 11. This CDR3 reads CASSRPGGGSDYGYTF. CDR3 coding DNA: TGTGCCAGCAGCAGACCAGGGGGCGGTAGTGACTATGGCTACACCTTC. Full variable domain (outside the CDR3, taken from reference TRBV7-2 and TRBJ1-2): GAGVSQSPSNKVTEKGKDVELRCDPISGHTALYWYRQSLGQGLEFLIYFQGNSAPDKSGLPSDRFSAERTGGSVSTLTIQRTQQEDSAVYLCASSRPGGGSDYGYTFGSGTRLTVV.

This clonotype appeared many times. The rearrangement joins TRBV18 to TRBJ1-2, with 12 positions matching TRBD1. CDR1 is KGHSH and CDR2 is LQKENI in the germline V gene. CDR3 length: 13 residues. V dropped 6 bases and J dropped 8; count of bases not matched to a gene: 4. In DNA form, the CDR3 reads TGTGCCAGCTCCGGGACAGGGGGCTTCGGCTACACCTTC. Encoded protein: CASSGTGGFGYTF.

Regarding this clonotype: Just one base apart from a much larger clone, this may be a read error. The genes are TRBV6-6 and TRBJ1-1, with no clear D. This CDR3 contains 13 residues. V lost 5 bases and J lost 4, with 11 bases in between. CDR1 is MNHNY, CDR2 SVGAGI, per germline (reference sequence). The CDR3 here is CASSDERATEAFF. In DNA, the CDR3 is TGTGCCAGCAGTGACGAAAGGGCCACTGAAGCTTTCTTT.

CDR3 sequence reads: CASSESSSGEQFF. DNA of the CDR3: TGCGCCAGCAGTGAGAGTAGCTCCGGTGAGCAGTTCTTC. V gene TRBV10-2 combines with J gene TRBJ2-1; D ambiguous. The CDR3 extends over 13 amino acids. V was clipped by 2 bases and J by 9 bases, with 11 bases between them. The V gene's germline CDR1 is WSHSY and CDR2 SAAADI.

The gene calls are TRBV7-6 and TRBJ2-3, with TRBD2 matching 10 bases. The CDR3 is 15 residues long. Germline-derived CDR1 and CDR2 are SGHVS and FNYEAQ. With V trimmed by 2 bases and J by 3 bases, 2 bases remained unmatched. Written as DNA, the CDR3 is TGTGCCAGCAGCTTATTACTAGCGGGGACAGATACGCAGTATTTT. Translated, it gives CASSLLLAGTDTQYF. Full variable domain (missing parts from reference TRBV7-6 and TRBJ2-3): GAGVSQSPRYKVTKRGQDVALRCDPISGHVSLYWYRQALGQGPEFLTYFNYEAQQDKSGLPNDRFSAERPEGSISTLTIQRTEQRDSAMYRCASSLLLAGTDTQYFGPGTRLTVL.

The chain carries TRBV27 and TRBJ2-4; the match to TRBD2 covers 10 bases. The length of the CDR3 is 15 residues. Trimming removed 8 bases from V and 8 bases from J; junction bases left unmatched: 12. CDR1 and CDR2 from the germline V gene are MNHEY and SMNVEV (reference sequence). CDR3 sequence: CASRTSYGTSDIQYF. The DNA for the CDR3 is TGTGCCAGCCGGACCTCCTACGGGACTAGCGACATTCAGTACTTC.

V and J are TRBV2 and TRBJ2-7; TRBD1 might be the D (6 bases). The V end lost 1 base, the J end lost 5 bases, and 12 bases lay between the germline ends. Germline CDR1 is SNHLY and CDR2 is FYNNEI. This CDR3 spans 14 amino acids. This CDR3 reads CASSEVGRGNEQYF. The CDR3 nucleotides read TGTGCCAGCAGTGAAGTCGGCAGGGGCAACGAGCAGTACTTC.

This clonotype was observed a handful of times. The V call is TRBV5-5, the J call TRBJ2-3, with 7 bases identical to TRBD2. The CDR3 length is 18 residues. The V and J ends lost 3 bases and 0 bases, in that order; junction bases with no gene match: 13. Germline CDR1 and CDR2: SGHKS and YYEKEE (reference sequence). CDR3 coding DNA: TGTGCCAGCAGCTGGGGACTGGGAGCGGGAACTAGCACAGATACGCAGTATTTT. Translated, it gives CASSWGLGAGTSTDTQYF.

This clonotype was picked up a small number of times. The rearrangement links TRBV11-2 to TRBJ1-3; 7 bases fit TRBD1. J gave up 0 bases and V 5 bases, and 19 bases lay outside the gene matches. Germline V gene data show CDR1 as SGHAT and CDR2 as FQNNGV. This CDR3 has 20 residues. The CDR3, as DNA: TGTGCCAGCAGCACTCGCACGCTACAGGGGTGGGCAAGCTCTGGAAACACCATATATTTT. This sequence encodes CASSTRTLQGWASSGNTIYF.

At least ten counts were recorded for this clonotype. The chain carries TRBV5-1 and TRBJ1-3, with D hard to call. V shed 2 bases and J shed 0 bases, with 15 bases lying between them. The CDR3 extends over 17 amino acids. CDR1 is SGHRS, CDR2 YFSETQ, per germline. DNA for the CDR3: TGCGCCAGCAGCTTATACGAGGAGCCATTCTCTGGAAACACCATATATTTT. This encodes CASSLYEEPFSGNTIYF.

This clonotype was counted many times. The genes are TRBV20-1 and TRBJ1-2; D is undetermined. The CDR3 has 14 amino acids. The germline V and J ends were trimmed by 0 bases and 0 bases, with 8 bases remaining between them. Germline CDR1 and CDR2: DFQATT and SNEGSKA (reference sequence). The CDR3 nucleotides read TGCAGTGCTAGAGACTTTCAAACTAACTATGGCTACACCTTC. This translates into CSARDFQTNYGYTF.

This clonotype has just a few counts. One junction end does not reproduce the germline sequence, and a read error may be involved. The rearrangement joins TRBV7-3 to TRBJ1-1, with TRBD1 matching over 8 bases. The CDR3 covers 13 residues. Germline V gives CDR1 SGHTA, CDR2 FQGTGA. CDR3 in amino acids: CASSLNPEQGAYF. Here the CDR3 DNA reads TGTGCCAGCAGCTTAAATCCCGAGCAGGGGGCGTACTTT.

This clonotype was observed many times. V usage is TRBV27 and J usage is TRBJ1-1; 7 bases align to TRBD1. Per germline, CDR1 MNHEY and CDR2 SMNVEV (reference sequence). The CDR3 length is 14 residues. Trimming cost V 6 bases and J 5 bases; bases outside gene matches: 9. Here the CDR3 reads CASRLGGGGTEAFF. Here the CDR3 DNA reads TGTGCCAGCAGATTAGGGGGCGGAGGGACTGAAGCTTTCTTT.

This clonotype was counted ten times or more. CDR3 loop: CSAKGQDSNQPQHF. The CDR3 DNA reads TGCAGCGCTAAGGGACAGGATAGCAATCAGCCCCAGCATTTT. The chain joins TRBV29-1 to TRBJ1-5; 8 nucleotides agree with TRBD1. Trimming took 7 bases from V and 0 from J; bases not matched to a gene: 5. Germline V gene sequence: CDR1 SQVTM, CDR2 ANQGSEA. CDR3 length: 14 amino acids.

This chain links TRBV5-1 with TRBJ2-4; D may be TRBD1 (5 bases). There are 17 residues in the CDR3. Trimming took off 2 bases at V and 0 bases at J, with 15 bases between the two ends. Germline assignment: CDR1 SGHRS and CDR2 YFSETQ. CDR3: CASSFIGAKLAKNIQYF. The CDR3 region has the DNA TGCGCCAGCAGCTTTATAGGGGCTAAATTAGCCAAAAACATTCAGTACTTC. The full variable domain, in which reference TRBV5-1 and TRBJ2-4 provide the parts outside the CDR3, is KAGVTQTPRYLIKTRGQQVTLSCSPISGHRSVSWYQQTPGQGLQFLFEYFSETQRNKGNFPGRFSGRQFSNSRSEMNVSTLELGDSALYLCASSFIGAKLAKNIQYFGAGTRLSVL.

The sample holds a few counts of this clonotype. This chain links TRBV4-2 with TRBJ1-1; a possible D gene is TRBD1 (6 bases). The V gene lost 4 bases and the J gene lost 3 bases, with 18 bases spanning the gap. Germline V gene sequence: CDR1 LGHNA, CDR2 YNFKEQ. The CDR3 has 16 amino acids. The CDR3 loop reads CASSRPAPRGDTEAFF. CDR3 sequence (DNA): TGTGCCAGCAGCCGGCCGGCGCCGAGGGGGGACACTGAAGCTTTCTTT.

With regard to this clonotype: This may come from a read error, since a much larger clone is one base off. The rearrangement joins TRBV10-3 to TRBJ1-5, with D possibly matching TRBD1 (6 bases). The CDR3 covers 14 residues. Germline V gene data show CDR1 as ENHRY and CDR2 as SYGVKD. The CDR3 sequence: CAISAAGVGQPPHF. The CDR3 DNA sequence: TGTGCCATCAGTGCGGCAGGGGTTGGTCAGCCCCCGCATTTT.

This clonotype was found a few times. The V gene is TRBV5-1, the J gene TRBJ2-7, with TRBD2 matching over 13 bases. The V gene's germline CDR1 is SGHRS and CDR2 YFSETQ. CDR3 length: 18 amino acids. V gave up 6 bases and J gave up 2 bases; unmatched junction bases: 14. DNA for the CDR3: TGCGCCAGCACCGACGTTTACGGGACTAGCGGGACTACCTACGAGCAGTACTTC. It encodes CASTDVYGTSGTTYEQYF.

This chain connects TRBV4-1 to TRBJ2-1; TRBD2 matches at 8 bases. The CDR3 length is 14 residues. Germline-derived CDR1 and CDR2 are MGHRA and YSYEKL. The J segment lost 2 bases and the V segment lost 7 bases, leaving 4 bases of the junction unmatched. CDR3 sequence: CASKREMTYNEQFF. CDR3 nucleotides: TGCGCCAGCAAGCGGGAGATGACCTACAATGAGCAGTTCTTC.